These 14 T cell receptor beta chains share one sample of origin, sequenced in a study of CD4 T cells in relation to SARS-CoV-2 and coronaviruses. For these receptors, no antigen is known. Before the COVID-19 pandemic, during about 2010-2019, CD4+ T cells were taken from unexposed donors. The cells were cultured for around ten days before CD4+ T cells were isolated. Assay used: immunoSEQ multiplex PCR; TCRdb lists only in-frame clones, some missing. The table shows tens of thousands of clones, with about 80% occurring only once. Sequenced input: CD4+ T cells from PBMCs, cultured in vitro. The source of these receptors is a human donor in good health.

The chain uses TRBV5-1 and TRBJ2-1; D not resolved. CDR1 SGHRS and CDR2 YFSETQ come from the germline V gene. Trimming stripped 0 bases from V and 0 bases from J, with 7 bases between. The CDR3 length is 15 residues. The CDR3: CASSLVGDSYNEQFF. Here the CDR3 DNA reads TGCGCCAGCAGCTTGGTCGGAGACTCCTACAATGAGCAGTTCTTC.

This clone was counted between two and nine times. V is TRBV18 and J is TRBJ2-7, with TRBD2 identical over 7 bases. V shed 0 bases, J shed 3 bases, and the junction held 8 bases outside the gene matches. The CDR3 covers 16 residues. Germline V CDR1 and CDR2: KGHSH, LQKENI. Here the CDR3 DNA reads TGTGCCAGCTCACCACCTGGTACTAGCGTGCTCTACGAGCAGTACTTC. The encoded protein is CASSPPGTSVLYEQYF.

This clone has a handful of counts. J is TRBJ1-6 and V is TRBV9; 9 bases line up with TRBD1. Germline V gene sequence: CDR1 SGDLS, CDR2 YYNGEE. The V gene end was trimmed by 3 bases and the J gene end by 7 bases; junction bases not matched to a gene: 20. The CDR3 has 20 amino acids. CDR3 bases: TGTGCCAGCAGCGCCCGAAGGCTCCGGGACAGGGTCGGGGGGAATTCACCCCTCCACTTT. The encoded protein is CASSARRLRDRVGGNSPLHF.

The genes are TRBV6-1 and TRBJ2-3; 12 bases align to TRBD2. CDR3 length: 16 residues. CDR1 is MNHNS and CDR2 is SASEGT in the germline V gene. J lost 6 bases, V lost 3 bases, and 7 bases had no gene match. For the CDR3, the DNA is TGTGCCAGCAGTGATAATCTAGCGGGAGGGCTGGATACGCAGTATTTT. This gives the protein CASSDNLAGGLDTQYF.

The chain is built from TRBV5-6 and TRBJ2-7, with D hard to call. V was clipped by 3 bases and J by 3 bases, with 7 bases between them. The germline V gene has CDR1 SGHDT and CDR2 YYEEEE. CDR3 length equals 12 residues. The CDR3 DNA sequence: TGTGCCAGCAGCTCCACAGTCTACGAGCAGTACTTC. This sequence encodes CASSSTVYEQYF. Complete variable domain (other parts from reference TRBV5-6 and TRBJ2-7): DAGVTQSPTHLIKTRGQQVTLRCSPKSGHDTVSWYQQALGQGPQFIFQYYEEEERQRGNFPDRFSGHQFPNYSSELNVNALLLGDSALYLCASSSTVYEQYFGPGTRLTVT.

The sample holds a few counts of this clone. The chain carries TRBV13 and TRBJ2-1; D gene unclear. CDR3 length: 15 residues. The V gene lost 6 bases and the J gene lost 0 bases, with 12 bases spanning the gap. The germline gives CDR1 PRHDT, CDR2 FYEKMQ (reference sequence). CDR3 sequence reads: CASRTWPPSYNEQFF. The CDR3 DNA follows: TGTGCCAGCAGGACCTGGCCCCCCTCCTACAATGAGCAGTTCTTC. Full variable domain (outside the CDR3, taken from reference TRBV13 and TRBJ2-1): AAGVIQSPRHLIKEKRETATLKCYPIPRHDTVYWYQQGPGQDPQFLISFYEKMQSDKGSIPDRFSAQQFSDYHSELNMSSLELGDSALYFCASRTWPPSYNEQFFGPGTRLTVL.

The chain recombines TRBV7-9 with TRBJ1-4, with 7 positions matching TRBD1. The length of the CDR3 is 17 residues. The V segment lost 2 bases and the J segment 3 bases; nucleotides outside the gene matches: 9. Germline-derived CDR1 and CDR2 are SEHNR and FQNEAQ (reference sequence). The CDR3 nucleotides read TGTGCCAGCAGCTTAAACCCACCGGGACAGTCTAATGAAAAACTGTTTTTT. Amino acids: CASSLNPPGQSNEKLFF.

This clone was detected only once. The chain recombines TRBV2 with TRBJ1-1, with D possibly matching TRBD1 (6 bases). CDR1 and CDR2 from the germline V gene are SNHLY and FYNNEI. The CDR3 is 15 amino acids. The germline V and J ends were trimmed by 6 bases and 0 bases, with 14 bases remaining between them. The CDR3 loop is CASRDQQGVNTEAFF. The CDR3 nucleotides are TGTGCCAGCAGGGACCAACAGGGAGTGAACACTGAAGCTTTCTTT.

In nucleotides, the CDR3 is TGTGCCAGGTCGCAGCGCACAGATACGCAGTATTTT. Its protein product is CARSQRTDTQYF. This sequence joins TRBV30 and TRBJ2-3; no firm D call. Trimming pared 8 bases from V and 1 base from J, leaving 10 bases between. CDR3 length: 12 residues. Germline V lookup: CDR1 GTSNPN, CDR2 SVGIG (reference sequence).

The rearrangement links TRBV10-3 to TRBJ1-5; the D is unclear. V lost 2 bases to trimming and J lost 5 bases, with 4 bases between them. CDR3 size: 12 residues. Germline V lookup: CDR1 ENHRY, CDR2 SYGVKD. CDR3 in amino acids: CAISEVDQPQHF. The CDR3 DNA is TGTGCCATCAGTGAGGTAGATCAGCCCCAGCATTTT.

The CDR3 coding sequence is TGTGCCAGCAGACCTCTGGGGAGGTATGGCTACACCTTC. Translated: CASRPLGRYGYTF. The rearrangement joins TRBV6-5 to TRBJ1-2, with D hard to call. The CDR3 is 13 residues long. Trimming removed 6 bases at V and 5 bases at J, with 13 bases between. The germline gives CDR1 MNHEY, CDR2 SVGAGI.

The CDR3 coding sequence is TGTGCCAGCAGCTTGGAAGGAGTAGGGCGGATTAATCAGCCCCAGCATTTT. It specifies CASSLEGVGRINQPQHF. J is TRBJ1-5 and V is TRBV5-8; D is uncertain. V was shortened by 0 bases and J by 4 bases, with 17 bases between the two germline ends. The CDR3 extends over 17 amino acids. The germline V gene encodes CDR1 SGHTS and CDR2 YDEGEE.

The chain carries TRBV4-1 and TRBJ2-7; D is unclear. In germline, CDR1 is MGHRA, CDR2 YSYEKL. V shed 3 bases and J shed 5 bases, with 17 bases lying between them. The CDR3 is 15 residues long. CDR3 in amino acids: CASSQLTVSFHEQYF. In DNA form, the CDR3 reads TGCGCCAGCAGCCAGTTAACAGTTAGTTTCCACGAGCAGTACTTC.

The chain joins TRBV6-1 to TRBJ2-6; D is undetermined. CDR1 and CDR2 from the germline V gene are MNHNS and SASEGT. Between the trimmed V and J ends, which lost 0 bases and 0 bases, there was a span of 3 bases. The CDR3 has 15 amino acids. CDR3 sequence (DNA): TGTGCCAGCAGTGAAGCAGTCTCTGGGGCCAACGTCCTGACTTTC. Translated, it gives CASSEAVSGANVLTF.